This note documents a single T cell receptor (beta chain) sequence. This record belongs to a study of blood T cell repertoires in COVID-19. As for the study in general: The cDNA or gDNA used as material had been derived from T cells, B-cell-depleted T cells, or PBMCs.

In the study's own analysis: The authors estimated nucleated cell counts from reference gene primer amplification. Sequenced by immunoSEQ multiplex PCR; TCRdb stores in-frame clones only, minus some. From that table come the V and J calls and clone size; the DNA was used to work out D and trimming. There are 70,000 to 95,000 clones in the sample; roughly four fifths occur only once, and about 12% lies in the top ten. The sequenced sample was peripheral blood. The TCR sequence derives from a human donor in a cohort sampled during active COVID-19.

The CDR3 region is CASSLASDRGYRYEQYF. In nucleotides, the CDR3 is TGTGCCAGCAGCTTAGCCTCGGACAGGGGATATCGCTACGAGCAGTACTTC. V and J are TRBV7-9 and TRBJ2-7, with 9 bases lining up with TRBD1. V trimming: 0 bases; J trimming: 3 bases; junction bases outside the gene matches: 9. Germline V gene sequence: CDR1 SEHNR, CDR2 FQNEAQ (reference sequence). The CDR3 sequence is 17 residues long. Based on the CDR3 plus reference TRBV7-9 and TRBJ2-7, the full variable domain is DTGVSQNPRHKITKRGQNVTFRCDPISEHNRLYWYRQTLGQGPEFLTYFQNEAQLEKSRLLSDRFSAERPKGSFSTLEIQRTEQGDSAMYLCASSLASDRGYRYEQYFGPGTRLTVT.